The clone carrying this T cell receptor (beta chain) was counted between two and nine times. This entry is derived from a study of CD8+ T cells in alopecia areata. Extraction and reverse transcription of RNA yielded cDNA as the sequencing template. Using immunoSEQ multiplex PCR, the repertoire was profiled, and TCRdb retains in-frame clones only, with some absent. The sample includes 200,000 or so clones, roughly 64% of them seen just once. This CDR3 comprises 11 residues. V was trimmed by 0 bases and J by 5 bases, leaving 4 bases between them. Germline-derived CDR1 and CDR2 are GTSNPN and SVGIG (reference sequence). Indicated treatment: oral pan-JAK inhibitor, 5-10 mg twice daily.

The receptor's source is a human donor with alopecia areata. The starting material was CD4+ T cells sorted from blood, obtained at week 24, from a patient treated with tofacitinib. The chain uses TRBV30 and TRBJ1-2, with D uncertain. Written as DNA, the CDR3 is TGTGCCTGGAGTGTACGGTATGGCTACACCTTC. It codes for CAWSVRYGYTF.